One sample yielded the 19 T cell receptor beta chains listed below, sequenced in a study of blood T cell repertoires in COVID-19. Sequencing was performed with immunoSEQ multiplex PCR; in TCRdb, only in-frame clones are kept and a portion is missing. The sample holds hundreds of thousands of clones, approximately 88% seen once. Input material: peripheral blood. These receptors came from a woman aged 50 to 60 with COVID-19, enrolled during active disease.

This chain joins TRBV7-6 and TRBJ1-4, with D possibly matching TRBD1 (6 bases). V lost 0 bases, J lost 4 bases, and 9 bases lay in between. The V gene's germline CDR1 is SGHVS and CDR2 FNYEAQ. This CDR3 region has 15 residues. The CDR3 DNA sequence: TGTGCCAGCAGCTTAGCGGGGGCCCTTAATGAAAAACTGTTTTTT. Protein sequence: CASSLAGALNEKLFF.

The chain couples TRBV11-3 to TRBJ2-1; 8 bases fit TRBD2. CDR3 length: 15 residues. The ends lost 5 bases at V and 2 bases at J; junction bases unmatched: 5. Germline CDR1 SGHNT, CDR2 YENEEA. CDR3 sequence: CASSNRGGPYNEQFF. CDR3 bases: TGTGCCAGCAGCAATCGCGGGGGGCCCTACAATGAGCAGTTCTTC.

This chain links TRBV19 with TRBJ2-7, with D possibly matching TRBD2 (5 bases). Germline V gene sequence: CDR1 LNHDA, CDR2 SQIVND (reference sequence). The V gene lost 5 bases and the J gene lost 2 bases, with 13 bases spanning the gap. The CDR3 is 14 amino acids. The CDR3 nucleotides read TGTGCCAGTAGTCGTGCGGACGGGGCCTACGAGCAGTACTTC. Translated: CASSRADGAYEQYF.

This clone was picked up one time. The CDR3 is CASSPPRGAGYNEQFF. Here the CDR3 DNA reads TGTGCCAGCAGCCCCCCCCGGGGAGCGGGGTACAATGAGCAGTTCTTC. V is TRBV5-4 and J is TRBJ2-1, with 7 nucleotides matching TRBD2. The germline CDR1 and CDR2 sequences are SGHNT and YYREEE (reference sequence). Trimming removed 4 bases from V and 4 bases from J; junction bases left unmatched: 11. This CDR3 is built from 16 residues.

The genes are TRBV19 and TRBJ1-2; D ambiguous. Trimming stripped 9 bases from V and 8 bases from J, with 16 bases between. The CDR3 totals 12 residues. Germline CDR1 reads LNHDA; CDR2 reads SQIVND (reference sequence). The CDR3 bases are TGTGCCAGCCAGGTGGAGGCGGGCGGCTACACCTTC. It yields the protein CASQVEAGGYTF.

The chain carries TRBV18 and TRBJ2-5, with TRBD1 matching 7 bases. CDR3 length: 14 residues. The ends lost 3 bases at V and 5 bases at J; junction bases unmatched: 6. The germline gives CDR1 KGHSH, CDR2 LQKENI. The CDR3 region has the DNA TGTGCCAGCTCACCGGGCAGGGGGATGGAGACCCAGTACTTC. Protein sequence: CASSPGRGMETQYF.

The chain links TRBV19 to TRBJ1-3; a weak D match, TRBD1 (6 bases). Trimming removed 2 bases from V and 0 bases from J, with 14 bases in between. In germline, CDR1 is LNHDA, CDR2 SQIVND (reference sequence). This CDR3 has 17 amino acids. The CDR3 sequence: CASSINTGTPSGNTIYF. CDR3 coding DNA: TGTGCCAGTAGTATAAACACCGGGACACCCTCTGGAAACACCATATATTTT.

The V and J genes are TRBV3-1 (or the pseudogene TRBV3-2) and TRBJ2-3; D possibly corresponds to TRBD2 (6 bases). The V gene's germline CDR1 is LGHDT and CDR2 YNNKEL (reference sequence). The CDR3 spans 18 residues. V was clipped by 3 bases and J by 2 bases, with 21 bases between them. CDR3 in amino acids: CASSQNRRASVDTDTQYF. The CDR3 nucleotides are TGTGCCAGCAGCCAGAACAGGCGGGCTAGCGTCGACACAGATACGCAGTATTTT.

V usage is TRBV13 and J usage is TRBJ2-1; 12 bases align to TRBD2. This CDR3 has 16 residues. CDR1 PRHDT and CDR2 FYEKMQ come from the germline V gene (reference sequence). The junction had 5 bases not matched to a gene; V was cut back by 5 bases and J by 3 bases. This chain's CDR3 is CASSARLAGDYNEQFF. For the CDR3, the DNA is TGTGCCAGCAGCGCCAGACTAGCGGGGGACTACAATGAGCAGTTCTTC.

This clone was seen just once. The chain is built from TRBV5-1 and TRBJ2-7, with 7 bases identical to TRBD1. Germline V CDR1 and CDR2: SGHRS, YFSETQ. This CDR3 has 12 residues. The ends lost 5 bases at V and 3 bases at J; junction bases unmatched: 2. CDR3 DNA sequence: TGCGCCAGCAGACGGGACAGCTACGAGCAGTACTTC. This encodes CASRRDSYEQYF.

This chain connects TRBV2 to TRBJ2-3; 9 bases fit TRBD2. The length of the CDR3 is 17 residues. Germline assignment: CDR1 SNHLY and CDR2 FYNNEI. The V gene end was trimmed by 7 bases and the J gene end by 4 bases; junction bases not matched to a gene: 15. The CDR3 DNA sequence: TGTGCCAGCAATGGCGGGGGGGCCATGGCGGGGTCAGATACGCAGTATTTT. Translating gives CASNGGGAMAGSDTQYF.

A few counts support this clone. The chain couples TRBV11-1 to TRBJ1-5; D gene ambiguous. This CDR3 spans 13 amino acids. Germline V gene lookup returns CDR1 SGHAT and CDR2 FQDESV (reference sequence). Trimming removed 3 bases from V and 4 bases from J, with 7 bases in between. CDR3: CASSFGRNQPQHF. CDR3 sequence (DNA): TGTGCCAGCAGCTTTGGCAGGAATCAGCCCCAGCATTTT.

The genes are TRBV2 and TRBJ1-5; the D gene is possibly TRBD1 (6 bases). Trimming pared 6 bases from V and 0 bases from J, leaving 6 bases between. The CDR3 has 13 residues. The V gene's germline CDR1 is SNHLY and CDR2 FYNNEI. This CDR3 reads CASRDSSNQPQHF. The CDR3 DNA follows: TGTGCCAGCAGGGACAGTAGCAATCAGCCCCAGCATTTT.

The V gene is TRBV27, the J gene TRBJ2-1, with D possibly TRBD1 on 5 matching bases. The V gene lost 5 bases and the J gene lost 10 bases, with 9 bases spanning the gap. Germline CDR1 and CDR2: MNHEY and SMNVEV (reference sequence). The CDR3 has 11 amino acids. For the CDR3, the DNA is TGTGCCAGCAGTAAGGGGTTCGAGCAGTTCTTC. It yields the protein CASSKGFEQFF.

The chain combines TRBV30 with TRBJ1-1; D remains ambiguous. CDR3 length equals 14 residues. Trimming removed 7 bases from V and 5 bases from J, with 20 bases in between. The V gene's germline CDR1 is GTSNPN and CDR2 SVGIG (reference sequence). CDR3 amino acids: CASGYGPGGTEAFF. The CDR3 DNA sequence: TGTGCCTCTGGGTACGGGCCCGGAGGAACTGAAGCTTTCTTT.

The CDR3: CASSQEGRGYEQYF. In nucleotides, the CDR3 is TGCGCCAGCAGCCAAGAGGGCAGGGGGTACGAGCAGTACTTC. The chain couples TRBV4-1 to TRBJ2-7; TRBD1 matches at 7 bases. Germline lookup yields CDR1 MGHRA and CDR2 YSYEKL. With 0 bases clipped from V and 4 bases from J, the junction kept 3 bases outside the gene matches. The CDR3 has 14 amino acids.

The chain recombines TRBV2 with TRBJ1-2, with D perhaps matching TRBD1 (6 bases). CDR1 and CDR2 from the germline V gene are SNHLY and FYNNEI. The CDR3 runs to 14 residues. With 6 bases removed from V and 3 bases from J, the gap between germline ends came to 14 bases. CDR3 nucleotide sequence: TGTGCCAGCAGCGGCATGGGGGCGGACTATGGCTACACCTTC. It codes for CASSGMGADYGYTF.

Only one count was recorded for this clone. CDR3: CASSPSSRQDGGYTF. CDR3 nucleotides: TGTGCCAGCTCACCATCTAGTCGACAGGACGGTGGCTACACCTTC. The chain is built from TRBV18 and TRBJ1-2; D perhaps matches TRBD1 (6 bases). Per germline, CDR1 KGHSH and CDR2 LQKENI. With 2 bases removed from V and 7 bases from J, the gap between germline ends came to 17 bases. The CDR3 is made up of 15 amino acids.

The V gene is TRBV9, the J gene TRBJ2-7, with 7 bases matching TRBD2. V lost 4 bases, J lost 1 base, and 2 bases stayed unmatched. The CDR3 consists of 13 residues. CDR1 is SGDLS and CDR2 is YYNGEE in the germline V gene. For the CDR3, the DNA is TGTGCCAGCAGCCCCGGGGGGTCCTACGAGCAGTACTTC. Translation gives CASSPGGSYEQYF.